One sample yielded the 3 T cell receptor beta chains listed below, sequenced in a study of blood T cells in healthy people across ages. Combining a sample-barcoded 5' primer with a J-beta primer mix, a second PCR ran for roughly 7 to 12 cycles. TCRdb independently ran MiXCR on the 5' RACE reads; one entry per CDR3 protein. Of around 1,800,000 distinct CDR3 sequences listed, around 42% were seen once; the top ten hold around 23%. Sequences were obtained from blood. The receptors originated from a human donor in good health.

CDR3 in amino acids: CASSQGPPGHTEAFF. The CDR3 DNA reads TGTGCCAGCAGCCAAGGGCCCCCCGGACACACTGAAGCTTTCTTT. The chain uses TRBV4-2 and TRBJ1-1; D is unresolved. Germline loops: CDR1 LGHNA, CDR2 YNFKEQ. The V end was cut by 1 base, the J end by 3 bases, with 12 bases between. The CDR3 runs 15 residues.

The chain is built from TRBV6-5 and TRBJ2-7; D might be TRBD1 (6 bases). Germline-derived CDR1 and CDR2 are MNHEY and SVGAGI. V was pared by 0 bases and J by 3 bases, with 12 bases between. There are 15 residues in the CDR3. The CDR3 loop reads CASSYSAGEIYEQYF. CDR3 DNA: TGTGCCAGCAGTTACTCTGCAGGGGAGATCTACGAGCAGTACTTC.

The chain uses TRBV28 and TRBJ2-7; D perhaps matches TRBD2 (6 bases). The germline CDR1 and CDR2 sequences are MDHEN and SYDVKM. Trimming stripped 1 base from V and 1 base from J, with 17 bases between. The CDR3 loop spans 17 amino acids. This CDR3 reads CASSLYLTQGGSYEQYF. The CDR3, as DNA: TGTGCCAGCAGTTTATATCTGACGCAGGGAGGTTCCTACGAGCAGTACTTC.